A single sample is the source of the 30 T cell receptor beta chains below, sequenced in a study of OX40 agonist ivuxolimab in advanced cancers. Repertoires were generated with immunoSEQ multiplex PCR, while TCRdb's copy carries only in-frame clones and drops some. The profile shows approximately 70,000 clones, approximately 90% of them singletons. Material: CD4+ or CD8+ T cells sorted from blood, obtained in a trial of the OX40 agonist ivuxolimab. These receptors all come from an adult with an advanced solid tumor such as melanoma, head and neck, liver or kidney cancer.

V and J are TRBV28 and TRBJ1-1; perhaps TRBD1 as D (6 bases). Trimming pared 6 bases from V and 4 bases from J, leaving 21 bases between. This CDR3 is 16 amino acids long. Looked up from germline, CDR1 is MDHEN and CDR2 is SYDVKM. In DNA, the CDR3 is TGTGCCAGCAGACATTCTACGGGGGGCCGCGGCACTGAAGCTTTCTTT. Its translation is CASRHSTGGRGTEAFF.

Concerning this clone: The junction departs from the called germline gene at one end, perhaps through a read error. This chain uses TRBV7-7 with TRBJ2-2; 7 nucleotides line up with TRBD2. Per the germline V gene, CDR1 is SSHAT and CDR2 is FNYEAQ (reference sequence). The CDR3 sequence is 13 residues long. The CDR3 nucleotides read TGTGCTAGCAGCTTTACTAGCGCCGGGGAGCTGTTTTTT. Amino acid sequence: CASSFTSAGELFF.

CDR3 residues: CASSRDRFEQYF. The CDR3 DNA reads as TGTGCCAGCAGTCGAGACAGGTTCGAGCAGTACTTC. The rearrangement joins TRBV6-1 to TRBJ2-7; possibly TRBD1 for D (6 bases). The CDR3 has 12 residues. Per germline, CDR1 MNHNS and CDR2 SASEGT. Trimming left V 5 bases short and J 6 bases short, with 11 bases between.

A few counts support this clone. V usage is TRBV5-5 and J usage is TRBJ1-1, with a weak D call TRBD1 (5 bases). Germline CDR1 and CDR2: SGHKS and YYEKEE (reference sequence). The CDR3 covers 14 residues. Deletions cut 2 bases from V and 1 base from J, with 9 bases between. CDR3 sequence (DNA): TGTGCCAGCAGCTTACAGGAGGGGAACACTGAAGCTTTCTTT. Its translation: CASSLQEGNTEAFF.

The CDR3 DNA is TGTGCCAGCGGCCTGGGGACAGGGGTTCCAAGCAGGCAGTTCTTC. Translation: CASGLGTGVPSRQFF. The chain uses TRBV5-6 and TRBJ2-1; the match to TRBD1 covers 10 bases. V gave up 7 bases and J gave up 12 bases; unmatched junction bases: 16. Germline V lookup: CDR1 SGHDT, CDR2 YYEEEE. The CDR3 covers 15 residues. The full variable domain, its missing parts supplied by reference TRBV5-6 and TRBJ2-1, is DAGVTQSPTHLIKTRGQQVTLRCSPKSGHDTVSWYQQALGQGPQFIFQYYEEEERQRGNFPDRFSGHQFPNYSSELNVNALLLGDSALYLCASGLGTGVPSRQFFGPGTRLTVL.

The chain is built from TRBV18 and TRBJ2-7, with 10 bases aligning to TRBD1. Germline assignment: CDR1 KGHSH and CDR2 LQKENI. The CDR3 spans 14 residues. With 5 bases clipped from V and 3 bases from J, the junction kept 4 bases outside the gene matches. The CDR3 sequence: CASSRTGGDYEQYF. The DNA for the CDR3 is TGTGCCAGCTCAAGGACAGGGGGTGACTACGAGCAGTACTTC.

The gene calls are TRBV4-2 and TRBJ1-2, with D tentatively TRBD1 (6 bases). Germline CDR1 and CDR2: LGHNA and YNFKEQ. The CDR3 contains 14 residues. Trimming pared 0 bases from V and 4 bases from J, leaving 9 bases between. CDR3 protein: CASSQDRGAYGYTF. As DNA, the CDR3 is TGTGCCAGCAGCCAAGACAGGGGCGCCTATGGCTACACCTTC.

This clone appeared a single time. The V and J genes are TRBV5-1 and TRBJ2-7, with D possibly being TRBD2 (6 bases). The CDR3 consists of 15 residues. Trimming left V 4 bases short and J 2 bases short, with 16 bases between. Germline CDR1 reads SGHRS; CDR2 reads YFSETQ. CDR3 DNA: TGCGCCAGCAGCGGTGTGGGCGCGGGAACCTACGAGCAGTACTTC. This sequence encodes CASSGVGAGTYEQYF.

The CDR3 spells CASSLFTGYEQYF. CDR3 DNA sequence: TGTGCCAGCAGCTTGTTTACAGGATACGAGCAGTACTTC. The chain recombines TRBV5-6 with TRBJ2-5; D is perhaps TRBD1 (5 bases). TRBJ2-7 matches the DNA end more closely, so the J call is doubtful. The CDR3 consists of 13 residues. Germline V gene data show CDR1 as SGHDT and CDR2 as YYEEEE.

The chain employs TRBV4-2 and TRBJ2-1, with TRBD2 matching over 10 bases. Per the germline V gene, CDR1 is LGHNA and CDR2 is YNFKEQ. Trimming removed 0 bases from V and 8 bases from J; junction bases left unmatched: 7. The CDR3 has 16 amino acids. CDR3 residues: CASSQDRLAGADEQFF. In DNA form, the CDR3 reads TGTGCCAGCAGCCAAGATAGGCTAGCGGGAGCTGATGAGCAGTTCTTC.

This chain uses TRBV6-6 with TRBJ2-5; D is possibly TRBD2 (6 bases). Germline CDR1 MNHNY, CDR2 SVGAGI (reference sequence). The V and J ends lost 0 bases and 5 bases respectively, with 13 bases between them. CDR3 length equals 15 residues. The CDR3 loop is CASSYSGSQRETQYF. In nucleotides, the CDR3 is TGTGCCAGCAGTTACTCCGGGAGTCAGCGGGAGACCCAGTACTTC.

The chain couples TRBV14 to TRBJ2-7, with D possibly TRBD1 on 6 matching bases. Germline V gene data show CDR1 as SGHDN and CDR2 as FVKESK. V was cut by 5 bases and J by 0 bases, with 8 bases left in between. The CDR3 runs to 13 residues. CDR3 residues: CASSWTASYEQYF. For the CDR3, the DNA is TGTGCCAGCAGCTGGACAGCCTCCTACGAGCAGTACTTC.

CDR3 sequence: CASSINRGGEQYF. CDR3 in DNA: TGTGCCAGCAGCATCAACAGGGGCGGCGAGCAGTACTTC. The J gene is TRBJ2-7, the V gene TRBV7-3, with 7 nucleotides matching TRBD1. Germline V CDR1 and CDR2: SGHTA, FQGTGA. V gave up 5 bases and J gave up 6 bases; unmatched junction bases: 7. This CDR3 comprises 13 residues.

The chain joins TRBV19 to TRBJ1-1, with D maybe TRBD1 (6 bases). This CDR3 comprises 15 residues. Trimming removed 7 bases from V and 4 bases from J, with 19 bases in between. Germline V gene lookup returns CDR1 LNHDA and CDR2 SQIVND (reference sequence). The CDR3, as DNA: TGTGCCAGTACCGACCCTAGGGGGGGGACCACTGAAGCTTTCTTT. Translated, it gives CASTDPRGGTTEAFF.

The rearrangement joins TRBV5-1 to TRBJ1-1, with D uncertain. Trimming took off 5 bases at V and 3 bases at J, with 11 bases between the two ends. The CDR3 consists of 13 residues. The germline gives CDR1 SGHRS, CDR2 YFSETQ. DNA of the CDR3: TGCGCCAGCAGTTTGATGGGTGACACTGAAGCTTTCTTT. It translates to CASSLMGDTEAFF.

This chain's CDR3 is CASSPGDPRRETQYF. CDR3 bases: TGTGCCAGCAGCCCCGGGGACCCCCGAAGGGAGACCCAGTACTTC. The chain employs TRBV5-4 and TRBJ2-5; TRBD1 or TRBD2 may be the D gene (5 bases each). The CDR3 loop spans 15 amino acids. Germline CDR1 reads SGHNT; CDR2 reads YYREEE (reference sequence). With 4 bases removed from V and 5 bases from J, the gap between germline ends came to 18 bases. The variable domain in full, completed from reference TRBV5-4 and TRBJ2-5, reads ETGVTQSPTHLIKTRGQQVTLRCSSQSGHNTVSWYQQALGQGPQFIFQYYREEENGRGNFPPRFSGLQFPNYSSELNVNALELDDSALYLCASSPGDPRRETQYFGPGTRLLVL.

This chain uses TRBV5-1 with TRBJ2-5; 9 bases map to TRBD1. This CDR3 spans 15 amino acids. V dropped 5 bases and J dropped 5; count of bases not matched to a gene: 10. Germline assignment: CDR1 SGHRS and CDR2 YFSETQ. CDR3 residues: CASRHPGQGGETQYF. CDR3 bases: TGCGCCAGCAGGCATCCGGGACAGGGTGGGGAGACCCAGTACTTC.

V gene TRBV9 combines with J gene TRBJ2-7; the D call may be TRBD1 or TRBD2 (5 bases each). Trimming cost V 0 bases and J 3 bases, with 13 bases left between them. Per germline, CDR1 SGDLS and CDR2 YYNGEE. The CDR3 extends over 15 amino acids. The CDR3 here is CASSVEPGRSYEQYF. The DNA of the CDR3 is TGTGCCAGCAGCGTAGAGCCGGGACGAAGCTACGAGCAGTACTTC.

This clone was picked up a small number of times. The V gene is TRBV4-2, the J gene TRBJ1-1; D gene unclear. With 2 bases removed from V and 1 base from J, the gap between germline ends came to 5 bases. Germline V gene sequence: CDR1 LGHNA, CDR2 YNFKEQ. The CDR3 length is 13 residues. As DNA, the CDR3 is TGTGCCAGCAGCCAATGGGGGAACACTGAAGCTTTCTTT. Its protein product is CASSQWGNTEAFF.

The V and J genes are TRBV2 and TRBJ2-1; 8 bases map to TRBD2. The CDR3 spans 14 residues. Trimming removed 4 bases from V and 6 bases from J; junction bases left unmatched: 5. The germline gives CDR1 SNHLY, CDR2 FYNNEI. The CDR3 nucleotides read TGTGCCAGCAGTGTCGGGAGGGCGAGCAATGAGCAGTTCTTC. Its translation is CASSVGRASNEQFF. Full variable domain (rest looked up from reference TRBV2 and TRBJ2-1): EPEVTQTPSHQVTQMGQEVILRCVPISNHLYFYWYRQILGQKVEFLVSFYNNEISEKSEIFDDQFSVERPDGSNFTLKIRSTKLEDSAMYFCASSVGRASNEQFFGPGTRLTVL.

The V gene is TRBV2, the J gene TRBJ2-2, with a tentative D call TRBD1 (5 bases). The CDR3 sequence is 14 residues long. Per the germline V gene, CDR1 is SNHLY and CDR2 is FYNNEI. Trimming left V 8 bases short and J 4 bases short, with 14 bases between. The DNA of the CDR3 is TGTGCCAGCCGAGGAGACAGAGTCACCGGGGAGCTGTTTTTT. As protein: CASRGDRVTGELFF.

The chain uses TRBV6-1 and TRBJ2-7; TRBD1 is a possible D gene (6 bases). There are 14 residues in the CDR3. Trimming took off 8 bases at V and 2 bases at J, with 16 bases between the two ends. Germline CDR1 MNHNS, CDR2 SASEGT. The CDR3 DNA reads TGTGCCAGCGGCCCCTTAGGGGGTCCCTACGAGCAGTACTTC. This sequence encodes CASGPLGGPYEQYF.

The chain carries TRBV7-8 and TRBJ2-1; 7 bases match TRBD1. CDR1 SGHVS and CDR2 FQNEAQ come from the germline V gene. The V and J ends lost 8 bases and 0 bases, in that order; junction bases with no gene match: 4. The CDR3 spans 14 residues. In nucleotides, the CDR3 is TGTGCCAGCCGCGCAGGGGGCTCCTACAATGAGCAGTTCTTC. Translating it yields CASRAGGSYNEQFF.

The V and J genes are TRBV28 and TRBJ2-7; no clear D. V lost 7 bases to trimming and J lost 2 bases, with 9 bases between them. This CDR3 has 12 residues. CDR1 is MDHEN and CDR2 is SYDVKM in the germline V gene. The CDR3 bases are TGTGCCAGCACGGGCTGGGCCTACGAGCAGTACTTC. It yields the protein CASTGWAYEQYF.

This clone was detected once. The V call is TRBV4-1, the J call TRBJ1-5; possible D gene TRBD1, 5 bases. V lost 0 bases and J lost 9, with 18 bases in between. The CDR3 consists of 16 residues. Germline-derived CDR1 and CDR2 are MGHRA and YSYEKL. The CDR3 bases are TGCGCCAGCAGCCAAGATCCCGACAGCGGGGGGTTGCCCCAGCATTTT. It specifies CASSQDPDSGGLPQHF.

A few counts support this clone. The chain is built from TRBV7-9 and TRBJ1-1, with D hard to call. This CDR3 spans 12 amino acids. V was clipped by 5 bases and J by 7 bases, with 11 bases between them. Germline V gene lookup returns CDR1 SEHNR and CDR2 FQNEAQ (reference sequence). The CDR3 protein is CASSLWGLEAFF. In DNA form, the CDR3 reads TGTGCCAGCAGCCTTTGGGGTCTTGAAGCTTTCTTT.

The V gene is TRBV4-2, the J gene TRBJ1-3; no clear D gene. This CDR3 comprises 15 residues. Germline CDR1 LGHNA, CDR2 YNFKEQ. V lost 0 bases and J lost 0, with 6 bases in between. This CDR3 reads CASSQEGSSGNTIYF. CDR3 DNA sequence: TGTGCCAGCAGCCAAGAGGGAAGCTCTGGAAACACCATATATTTT.

V and J are TRBV2 and TRBJ1-5; 9 bases are shared with TRBD1. Germline CDR1 SNHLY, CDR2 FYNNEI. V was pared by 8 bases and J by 7 bases, with 6 bases of the junction left unmatched. The CDR3 totals 13 residues. The CDR3 protein is CASAGTGLQPQHF. CDR3 coding DNA: TGTGCCAGCGCCGGGACAGGGTTGCAGCCCCAGCATTTT. Using reference TRBV2 and TRBJ1-5 for the parts outside the CDR3, the full variable domain is EPEVTQTPSHQVTQMGQEVILRCVPISNHLYFYWYRQILGQKVEFLVSFYNNEISEKSEIFDDQFSVERPDGSNFTLKIRSTKLEDSAMYFCASAGTGLQPQHFGDGTRLSIL.

The rearrangement links TRBV5-8 to TRBJ2-5; TRBD1 agrees at 8 bases. The CDR3 contains 15 residues. Germline loops: CDR1 SGHTS, CDR2 YDEGEE. V shed 2 bases and J 3 bases; nucleotides not matched to a gene: 6. The CDR3 DNA follows: TGTGCCAGCAGCTTAGGGACAGGTCTAAAAGAGACCCAGTACTTC. Residues: CASSLGTGLKETQYF.

The chain uses TRBV7-2 and TRBJ2-5; 8 bases line up with TRBD1. J gave up 5 bases and V 4 bases, and 9 bases lay outside the gene matches. The germline V gene has CDR1 SGHTA and CDR2 FQGNSA. This CDR3 region has 15 residues. This CDR3 is CASSYQGQGAETQYF. CDR3 sequence (DNA): TGTGCCAGCAGCTACCAAGGACAGGGAGCGGAGACCCAGTACTTC.